This TCR beta chain is from a study of blood T cell repertoires in COVID-19 (dated by TCRdb to about 2020). Study-wide context: Samples covering the acute and convalescent phases of COVID-19 were provided by collaborators in the United States, Italy and Spain. The material from the prospective study consisted of cDNA or gDNA derived from T cells, B-cell-depleted T cells, or PBMCs. Subjects who had been exposed to COVID-19, were actively infected with it, or had recovered from it provided the deeply sampled blood TCRbeta repertoires that made up the dataset. A freely available public database, intended as a resource for researchers studying the immune response to SARS-CoV-2, is where the repertoires were released. Samples came from the ongoing ImmuneRACE study (first 160 participants) plus 1,254 subjects from 6 global collaborators. The sample metadata nearly always contained a de-identified subject ID, COVID-19 status, age in years and sex. Where available, HLA class I and class II types were obtained from metadata supplied by the sample provider rather than from assay-based typing. Here is what the overall study found, with its caveats: The amount of clinical and demographic metadata varied by source and participant and was provided uncurated.

At one collaborating source in Seattle, patients were enrolled during active infection and were followed longitudinally through the course of disease. Each collaborating institution followed its own protocols to collect whole blood in K2EDTA tubes. For TCRbeta analysis, collaborators shipped samples as frozen whole blood, isolated PBMCs, or DNA extracted from either of those sample types. Germline trimming: 3 bases from V, 4 bases from J; junction bases outside gene matches: 6. The germline V gene gives CDR1 as SGHRS and CDR2 as YFSETQ. Including the terminal cysteine and phenylalanine, the CDR3 comprises 14 residues. Only the CDR3 region is kept as DNA, spanning 42 bases read in frame from base 1. In regard to this clone: The specificity of this receptor is unknown. No base qualities exist here, and no much larger clone lies one base off it.

TCRbeta CDR3 regions were amplified from genomic DNA by means of the immunoSEQ Assay, a bias-controlled multiplex PCR. In the source study's methods: Within the assay, amplification of reference gene primers was used to estimate how many nucleated cells each sample contained. Sequence reads were collapsed and filtered to measure the absolute abundance of every unique TCRbeta CDR3 rearrangement. For each sample, productive Simpson clonality was calculated by taking the square root of Simpson's diversity index across productive rearrangements. The immuneACCESS repertoire file appears here via TCRdb, limited to in-frame rearrangements. These files lack a portion of the clones; in checked studies, under half of the deficit traces to unresolved V genes, and the cause of the others is not known. V, J and clone size were drawn from that table, and D and trimming were deduced from the DNA. Within this sample are 250,000 to 350,000 clones, with approximately 85% of them counted one time only. The ten largest clones take up 0.87% of the sample.

The specimen sequenced was peripheral blood. The chain links TRBV5-1 with TRBJ1-2, with 7 central nucleotides matching TRBD1. The TCR sequence derives from a human donor with COVID-19, enrolled during active disease. The donor label of this sample is uncertain. The CDR3 here reads CASSSTGTVYGYTF. The DNA is TGCGCCAGCAGCTCAACCGGGACAGTCTATGGCTACACCTTC.